This T cell receptor (beta chain) comes out of a study of cytomegalovirus exposure and HLA in healthy donors. Regarding the study as a whole: The sole available immune exposure information was CMV serostatus.

This clone was detected only a few times. Its antigen is not known. The same CDR3 is also encoded by other DNA sequences in this sample. Amplification used 60 Vbeta primers and 13 Jbeta primers. Some clones are missing from TCRdb's copy, which holds only in-frame ones; the method was immunoSEQ multiplex PCR. The repertoire has about 140,000 clones, 80% of them found once; the top ten carry roughly 2.4%. This CDR3 contains 15 residues. The V and J ends lost 1 base and 0 bases respectively, with 7 bases between them. Germline values: CDR1 SGHVS, CDR2 FNYEAQ. Specimen: PBMCs. The V gene is TRBV7-6, the J gene TRBJ2-1, with D hard to call. The sequence came from a man in his forties or fifties in good health and CMV-seronegative. CDR3 sequence: CASSLVLSSYNEQFF. The DNA for the CDR3 is TGTGCCAGCAGCTTAGTACTTAGCTCCTACAATGAGCAGTTCTTC.